Below are 29 T cell receptor beta chains sequenced from a single sample in a study of blood T cell repertoires in COVID-19. Only in-frame clones appear in the TCRdb table, and some are missing; sequencing was by immunoSEQ multiplex PCR. Altogether 200,000 to 300,000 clones are present, roughly 80% being singletons, with the ten largest covering roughly 6.4%. The sequenced material came from peripheral blood. The receptor source for this set is a woman in her sixties with active or convalescent COVID-19.

The J gene is TRBJ2-7, the V gene TRBV11-3, with D unresolved. V was pared by 1 base and J by 0 bases, with 10 bases between. Germline V gene lookup returns CDR1 SGHNT and CDR2 YENEEA. The CDR3 loop spans 15 amino acids. CDR3 DNA sequence: TGTGCCAGCAGCTTAGTAGCTAGGAACTCCTACGAGCAGTACGTC. Its protein product is CASSLVARNSYEQYV.

This rearrangement joins TRBV6-6 to TRBJ2-6; D call uncertain. Germline CDR1 is MNHNY and CDR2 is SVGAGI (reference sequence). Trimming shortened V by 6 bases and J by 4 bases, and 13 bases separated the two germline ends. The CDR3 runs 15 residues. Written as DNA, the CDR3 is TGTGCCAGCAGCCTTGACGCGGTGGGGGCCAACGTCCTGACTTTC. This gives the protein CASSLDAVGANVLTF.

V gene TRBV6-5 combines with J gene TRBJ2-2, with D unresolved. Trimming took 3 bases from V and 4 from J, leaving 9 bases between them. Germline loops: CDR1 MNHEY, CDR2 SVGAGI. The CDR3 is made up of 14 amino acids. In DNA form, the CDR3 reads TGTGCCAGCAGTTATGCGGAGATCACCGGGGAGCTGTTTTTT. Translating it yields CASSYAEITGELFF.

V gene TRBV9 combines with J gene TRBJ1-6, with TRBD1 matching 7 bases. The CDR3 extends over 15 amino acids. The V gene's germline CDR1 is SGDLS and CDR2 YYNGEE. Trimming at V came to 0 bases and at J to 9 bases, leaving 6 bases not matched to a gene. The CDR3 region is CASSVATGVGSPLHF. CDR3 bases: TGTGCCAGCAGCGTAGCCACAGGGGTGGGTTCACCCCTCCACTTT. Complete variable domain (other parts from reference TRBV9 and TRBJ1-6): DSGVTQTPKHLITATGQRVTLRCSPRSGDLSVYWYQQSLDQGLQFLIQYYNGEERAKGNILERFSAQQFPDLHSELNLSSLELGDSALYFCASSVATGVGSPLHFGNGTRLTVT.

The V gene is TRBV19, the J gene TRBJ2-1; the match to TRBD1 covers 7 bases. With V trimmed by 4 bases and J by 0 bases, 3 bases remained unmatched. Germline assignment: CDR1 LNHDA and CDR2 SQIVND (reference sequence). CDR3 size: 15 residues. This CDR3 is CASSKDRSSYNEQFF. The CDR3 region has the DNA TGTGCCAGTAGTAAGGACAGGAGCTCCTACAATGAGCAGTTCTTC.

The chain has TRBV19 and TRBJ1-3, with 8 bases matching TRBD1. CDR1 LNHDA and CDR2 SQIVND come from the germline V gene (reference sequence). This CDR3 spans 14 amino acids. Trimming at V came to 3 bases and at J to 4 bases, leaving 2 bases not matched to a gene. CDR3 bases: TGTGCCAGTAGTATCTGGGACAGGGGAAACACCATATATTTT. This gives the protein CASSIWDRGNTIYF.

The chain employs TRBV4-1 and TRBJ2-1; D may be TRBD2 (5 bases). V was trimmed by 1 base and J by 3 bases, leaving 13 bases between them. From germline, CDR1 is MGHRA and CDR2 YSYEKL. The CDR3 sequence is 16 residues long. The CDR3: CASSQGEGTLYNEQFF. Here the CDR3 DNA reads TGCGCCAGCAGCCAAGGAGAGGGAACGCTCTACAATGAGCAGTTCTTC.

This rearrangement joins TRBV19 to TRBJ1-5, with D maybe TRBD1 (5 bases). Trimming took off 3 bases at V and 5 bases at J, with 11 bases between the two ends. In germline, CDR1 is LNHDA, CDR2 SQIVND (reference sequence). This CDR3 is built from 14 residues. The CDR3 sequence: CASSIPQGYQPQHF. In nucleotides, the CDR3 is TGTGCCAGTAGTATCCCCCAGGGATATCAGCCCCAGCATTTT.

This clone was found a few times. The rearrangement uses TRBV5-1 and TRBJ2-2, with D perhaps matching TRBD2 (5 bases). Germline-derived CDR1 and CDR2 are SGHRS and YFSETQ. Trimming stripped 2 bases from V and 4 bases from J, with 15 bases between. This CDR3 spans 16 amino acids. CDR3 nucleotide sequence: TGCGCCAGCAGCTTAGGAGGTGGGTCGGCCACCGGGGAGCTGTTTTTT. It is translated as CASSLGGGSATGELFF.

This clone was recorded a few times. The chain joins TRBV5-1 to TRBJ1-6; 7 nucleotides line up with TRBD1. CDR1 is SGHRS and CDR2 is YFSETQ in the germline V gene. V was pared by 1 base and J by 4 bases, with 5 bases of the junction left unmatched. This CDR3 region has 16 residues. Written as DNA, the CDR3 is TGCGCCAGCAGCTTGACGGTGGGACAGTATAATTCACCCCTCCACTTT. It encodes CASSLTVGQYNSPLHF.

This clone showed up many times. The chain is built from TRBV5-4 and TRBJ1-2; D may be TRBD1 (6 bases). Germline V gene sequence: CDR1 SGHNT, CDR2 YYREEE (reference sequence). Trimming removed 1 base from V and 8 bases from J, with 12 bases in between. The CDR3 sequence is 13 residues long. In nucleotides, the CDR3 is TGTGCCAGCAGCTTGAACAGGGAACGAGGCTACACCTTC. It encodes CASSLNRERGYTF.

This chain joins TRBV2 and TRBJ2-7; TRBD1 matches at 7 bases. Germline CDR1 reads SNHLY; CDR2 reads FYNNEI. This CDR3 region has 13 residues. The ends lost 4 bases at V and 2 bases at J; junction bases unmatched: 2. The CDR3 here is CASSAQGTYEQYV. Here the CDR3 DNA reads TGTGCCAGCAGTGCACAGGGGACCTACGAGCAGTACGTC.

This clone was found a few times. The rearrangement joins TRBV7-8 to TRBJ2-1, with TRBD2 matching over 11 bases. Germline CDR1 SGHVS, CDR2 FQNEAQ. The CDR3 runs 15 residues. V lost 1 base and J lost 8; bases outside the gene matches: 4. The CDR3 loop reads CASSLGLAGIDEQFF. The CDR3 bases are TGTGCCAGCAGCTTAGGACTAGCGGGAATCGATGAGCAGTTCTTC.

The chain links TRBV2 to TRBJ1-1, with TRBD1 matching over 7 bases. CDR3 length equals 14 residues. Germline V CDR1 and CDR2: SNHLY, FYNNEI. The J segment lost 4 bases and the V segment lost 4 bases, leaving 6 bases of the junction unmatched. CDR3 nucleotides: TGTGCCAGCAGTGTAGGGGGCTCGGGCACTGAAGCTTTCTTT. Amino acids: CASSVGGSGTEAFF.

This clone has only one observation. The chain carries TRBV7-9 and TRBJ2-5, with 7 positions matching TRBD1. This CDR3 comprises 14 residues. The V segment lost 5 bases and the J segment 7 bases; nucleotides outside the gene matches: 10. Germline V gene data show CDR1 as SEHNR and CDR2 as FQNEAQ (reference sequence). The CDR3 sequence: CASSRRQGRGTQYF. For the CDR3, the DNA is TGTGCCAGCAGCCGCAGACAGGGCCGAGGGACCCAGTACTTC.

This clone was seen a few times. This rearrangement joins TRBV5-1 to TRBJ1-1; 7 bases line up with TRBD1. This CDR3 has 14 residues. V lost 4 bases, J lost 4 bases, and 7 bases stayed unmatched. Germline-derived CDR1 and CDR2 are SGHRS and YFSETQ. The CDR3 nucleotides are TGCGCCAGCAGCCGACAGGGTTCTAGCACTGAAGCTTTCTTT. Its translation: CASSRQGSSTEAFF.

V is TRBV19 and J is TRBJ2-1, with D perhaps TRBD2 (5 bases). The CDR3 is 15 amino acids. Trimming shortened V by 1 base and J by 6 bases, and 13 bases separated the two germline ends. Germline V lookup: CDR1 LNHDA, CDR2 SQIVND (reference sequence). CDR3 residues: CASSIGRGSGNEQFF. The CDR3 bases are TGTGCCAGTAGTATAGGTAGAGGGAGCGGCAATGAGCAGTTCTTC.

V gene TRBV7-2 combines with J gene TRBJ2-5; 7 bases align to TRBD2. The V and J ends lost 1 base and 5 bases, in that order; junction bases with no gene match: 10. The CDR3 runs to 16 residues. Looked up from germline, CDR1 is SGHTA and CDR2 is FQGNSA. The CDR3 nucleotides read TGTGCCAGCAGCTTAGAAGCGGGGTGGGTTAGGGAGACCCAGTACTTC. Translating gives CASSLEAGWVRETQYF.

The chain joins TRBV6-5 to TRBJ1-4; TRBD1 might be the D (6 bases). The CDR3 covers 15 residues. The ends were cut back, 7 bases at V and 0 bases at J, with 12 bases in the middle. CDR1 and CDR2 from the germline V gene are MNHEY and SVGAGI. The CDR3 region has the DNA TGTGCCAGCATTTGGACAGCCGCAACTAATGAAAAACTGTTTTTT. Its protein product is CASIWTAATNEKLFF.

The gene calls are TRBV9 and TRBJ1-5, with D unresolved. The CDR3 consists of 13 residues. The V and J ends lost 2 bases and 1 base respectively, with 4 bases between them. Germline CDR1 reads SGDLS; CDR2 reads YYNGEE. The CDR3 loop is CASSVQSNQPQHF. DNA for the CDR3: TGTGCCAGCAGCGTCCAAAGCAATCAGCCCCAGCATTTT.

The chain employs TRBV6-5 and TRBJ1-4; maybe TRBD1 (5 bases). Per germline, CDR1 MNHEY and CDR2 SVGAGI. The length of the CDR3 is 15 residues. Trimming took off 6 bases at V and 4 bases at J, with 15 bases between the two ends. The CDR3 DNA sequence: TGTGCCAGCAGCCAAGCTCAGGGCAGTAATGAAAAACTGTTTTTT. As protein: CASSQAQGSNEKLFF.

This rearrangement joins TRBV5-1 to TRBJ2-3, with 10 bases aligning to TRBD2. V gave up 3 bases and J gave up 2 bases; unmatched junction bases: 12. Per the germline V gene, CDR1 is SGHRS and CDR2 is YFSETQ. The CDR3 covers 18 residues. CDR3 coding DNA: TGCGCCAGCAGCTCGGCCGGGACTAGCGTTGATTACACAGATACGCAGTATTTT. It specifies CASSSAGTSVDYTDTQYF.

The chain links TRBV5-1 to TRBJ2-2; 8 positions agree with TRBD2. Germline values: CDR1 SGHRS, CDR2 YFSETQ. The CDR3 is 15 residues long. The V segment lost 4 bases and the J segment 3 bases; nucleotides outside the gene matches: 5. The CDR3 loop is CASSPKREYTGELFF. CDR3 in DNA: TGCGCCAGCAGCCCCAAGCGGGAGTACACCGGGGAGCTGTTTTTT.

The CDR3 sequence is CASSLTGSYGYTF. CDR3 coding DNA: TGTGCCAGCAGTTTGACGGGGAGCTATGGCTACACCTTC. J is TRBJ1-2 and V is TRBV27; D is unclear. CDR3 length: 13 amino acids. Germline V gene sequence: CDR1 MNHEY, CDR2 SMNVEV (reference sequence). Trimming shortened V by 3 bases and J by 4 bases, and 9 bases separated the two germline ends.

This clone was seen only a few times. The J gene is TRBJ2-2, the V gene TRBV10-3; the match to TRBD2 covers 10 bases. The trim removed 0 bases at V and 6 bases at J, leaving 7 bases unmatched. This CDR3 has 17 amino acids. CDR1 is ENHRY and CDR2 is SYGVKD in the germline V gene. The CDR3 loop reads CAISESRGLAGAGELFF. In DNA, the CDR3 is TGTGCCATCAGTGAGTCGAGGGGCCTAGCGGGAGCCGGGGAGCTGTTTTTT.

The V call is TRBV28, the J call TRBJ1-2, with D perhaps TRBD1 (6 bases). Per the germline V gene, CDR1 is MDHEN and CDR2 is SYDVKM. Trimming stripped 10 bases from V and 8 bases from J, with 20 bases between. This CDR3 has 13 amino acids. The CDR3 DNA reads as TGTGCCACCCTCAGACAGGAGCGGGAAGGCTACACCTTC. This gives the protein CATLRQEREGYTF.

This clone was seen a few times. V and J are TRBV29-1 and TRBJ1-2; TRBD1 aligns across 8 bases. The V and J ends lost 2 bases and 7 bases, in that order; junction bases with no gene match: 3. CDR1 SQVTM and CDR2 ANQGSEA come from the germline V gene. CDR3 length: 12 residues. CDR3 sequence: CSVEQGAGGYTF. The CDR3 nucleotides read TGCAGCGTTGAACAGGGGGCTGGTGGCTACACCTTC. Using reference TRBV29-1 and TRBJ1-2 for the parts outside the CDR3, the full variable domain is SAVISQKPSRDICQRGTSLTIQCQVDSQVTMMFWYRQQPGQSLTLIATANQGSEATYESGFVIDKFPISRPNLTFSTLTVSNMSPEDSSIYLCSVEQGAGGYTFGSGTRLTVV.

The chain joins TRBV6-1 to TRBJ2-3; D not certain. In germline, CDR1 is MNHNS, CDR2 SASEGT. The V gene lost 3 bases and the J gene lost 7 bases, with 14 bases spanning the gap. The CDR3 sequence is 14 residues long. CDR3 residues: CASSDGGSFNTQYF. CDR3 in DNA: TGTGCCAGCAGTGACGGCGGTAGCTTCAATACGCAGTATTTT.

The chain has TRBV10-2 and TRBJ1-1; D gene unclear. The V gene lost 7 bases and the J gene lost 3 bases, with 12 bases spanning the gap. Germline V gene lookup returns CDR1 WSHSY and CDR2 SAAADI. The CDR3 covers 13 residues. The DNA of the CDR3 is TGCGCCAGCACTAGGCAGGACTACACTGAAGCTTTCTTT. It encodes CASTRQDYTEAFF.